The TCR beta chain described here comes from a study of radiation and T cells in renal cell carcinoma. In the case of this clone: Its antigen remains unidentified.

The time point denotes: baseline pretreatment blood. Indicated treatment: 15 Gy SBRT to primary tumor, nephrectomy 4 weeks later. Using immunoSEQ multiplex PCR, the repertoire was profiled, and TCRdb retains in-frame clones only, with some absent. The data show some 150,000 clones, roughly 88% seen once. The CDR3 has 16 residues. Germline V CDR1 and CDR2: SEHNR, FQNEAQ (reference sequence). The germline V and J ends were trimmed by 4 bases and 8 bases, with 20 bases remaining between them. Points from the study as a whole: From baseline, blood top tumor clonotypes peaked at 2 weeks post-radiation.

The V and J genes are TRBV7-9 and TRBJ1-4; D gene ambiguous. The material sequenced was blood, taken from a patient whose treatment included radiotherapy and nephrectomy. The TCR was taken from a woman aged 50 to 60 with renal cell carcinoma. The CDR3 sequence: CASSSTDARVWEKLFF. The CDR3 DNA follows: TGTGCCAGCAGCTCGACGGACGCCCGAGTTTGGGAAAAACTGTTTTTT.